The 16 T cell receptor beta chains below all came from one sample that was sequenced in a study of blood T cell repertoires in COVID-19. Sequencing used immunoSEQ multiplex PCR; TCRdb keeps in-frame clones, though not all of them. The table has 200,000 to 250,000 clones, about 85% seen once. Specimen: PBMCs or T cells enriched from blood (not recorded which). Source of these receptors: a man younger than 40 who had recovered from COVID-19.

The J gene is TRBJ1-1, the V gene TRBV11-3, with 10 bases matching TRBD1. The CDR3 extends over 13 amino acids. V gave up 3 bases and J gave up 5 bases; unmatched junction bases: 0. Per the germline V gene, CDR1 is SGHNT and CDR2 is YENEEA. For the CDR3, the DNA is TGTGCCAGCAGCTTGGGACAGGGGACTGAAGCTTTCTTT. Its translation is CASSLGQGTEAFF.

The CDR3 is CASSLFRGGEQYF. The CDR3 DNA sequence: TGTGCCAGCAGCTTATTCAGGGGCGGCGAGCAGTACTTC. The genes are TRBV7-3 and TRBJ2-7; D might be TRBD1 (6 bases). V was shortened by 2 bases and J by 6 bases, with 11 bases between the two germline ends. The CDR3 spans 13 residues. Per the germline V gene, CDR1 is SGHTA and CDR2 is FQGTGA.

This chain connects TRBV12-3 or TRBV12-4 to TRBJ2-7; 7 positions agree with TRBD1. This CDR3 has 13 residues. The J segment lost 4 bases and the V segment lost 6 bases, leaving 6 bases of the junction unmatched. CDR3 in amino acids: CASRGDSPYEQYF. The CDR3, as DNA: TGTGCCAGCAGGGGGGACAGCCCTTACGAGCAGTACTTC.

In the case of this clone: One end of the junction varies from germline; a read error may be responsible. V and J are TRBV5-8 and TRBJ1-1, with TRBD1 matching over 8 bases. Germline V gene sequence: CDR1 SGHTS, CDR2 YDEGEE. CDR3 length equals 16 residues. CDR3 protein: CASLEQGAILNTEAFF. CDR3 in DNA: TGTGCCAGCTTGGAGCAGGGGGCTATATTGAATACTGAAGCTTTCTTT.

The chain carries TRBV4-1 and TRBJ1-1; D unresolved. The V gene's germline CDR1 is MGHRA and CDR2 YSYEKL. This CDR3 comprises 13 residues. V lost 2 bases and J 1 base, leaving 5 bases between the germline ends. This CDR3 reads CASSQWRNTEAFF. As DNA, the CDR3 is TGCGCCAGCAGCCAATGGAGGAACACTGAAGCTTTCTTT.

The chain has TRBV2 and TRBJ2-3, with 7 bases fitting TRBD1. Trimming cost V 7 bases and J 3 bases; bases outside gene matches: 7. CDR1 is SNHLY and CDR2 is FYNNEI in the germline V gene. This CDR3 has 14 amino acids. CDR3 region: CASTRDSRTDTQYF. The CDR3 DNA is TGTGCCAGCACCCGGGACAGCAGGACAGATACGCAGTATTTT.

CDR3 residues: CASSGGTGRQETQYF. CDR3 bases: TGTGCCAGCAGCGGGGGGACAGGGCGACAAGAGACCCAGTACTTC. J is TRBJ2-5 and V is TRBV5-6, with TRBD1 matching over 9 bases. V lost 4 bases to trimming and J lost 2 bases; unmatched junction nucleotides: 6. Per germline, CDR1 SGHDT and CDR2 YYEEEE. This CDR3 has 15 residues.

This chain joins TRBV5-1 and TRBJ1-6; 8 bases agree with TRBD1. CDR3 length: 15 amino acids. V shed 2 bases and J 10 bases; nucleotides not matched to a gene: 8. Germline V gene sequence: CDR1 SGHRS, CDR2 YFSETQ. CDR3 region: CASSFSQGAGSPLHF. The CDR3 nucleotides are TGCGCCAGCAGCTTCAGTCAGGGGGCAGGGTCACCCCTCCACTTT.

The chain has TRBV12-5 and TRBJ2-7; weak D call: TRBD1 (5 bases). Trimming removed 8 bases at V and 0 bases at J, with 8 bases between. CDR3 length equals 12 residues. The germline V gene encodes CDR1 LGHNT and CDR2 FRNRAP. As DNA, the CDR3 is TGTGCTAGTACAGGAAACTCCTACGAGCAGTACTTC. This translates into CASTGNSYEQYF.

The chain employs TRBV2 and TRBJ2-1; D is possibly TRBD2 (5 bases). This CDR3 comprises 12 residues. V lost 8 bases, J lost 8 bases, and 13 bases lay in between. The germline V gene encodes CDR1 SNHLY and CDR2 FYNNEI. The CDR3, as DNA: TGTGCCAGCTTGAGGGCGGGCTATGAGCAGTTCTTC. This codes for CASLRAGYEQFF.

This chain joins TRBV2 and TRBJ2-3; D remains unclear. The CDR3 has 14 residues. The V end was cut by 3 bases, the J end by 6 bases, with 13 bases between. CDR1 and CDR2 from the germline V gene are SNHLY and FYNNEI. The CDR3 spells CASSDRSGSDTQYF. In DNA form, the CDR3 reads TGTGCCAGCAGTGACAGGTCAGGATCCGATACGCAGTATTTT.

The V call is TRBV4-3, the J call TRBJ1-6; no definite D call. CDR1 LGHNA and CDR2 YSLEER come from the germline V gene. The CDR3 totals 17 residues. Trimming removed 1 base from V and 2 bases from J, with 12 bases in between. Written as DNA, the CDR3 is TGCGCCAGCAGCCAAGCCTTCGAGGTCACCTATAATTCACCCCTCCACTTT. The encoded protein is CASSQAFEVTYNSPLHF.

The rearrangement links TRBV18 to TRBJ2-7; perhaps TRBD1 as D (5 bases). CDR1 and CDR2 (germline): KGHSH, LQKENI. Trimming stripped 2 bases from V and 6 bases from J, with 14 bases between. The length of the CDR3 is 14 residues. CDR3 sequence reads: CASSPRGDKVEQYF. The CDR3 DNA reads TGTGCCAGCTCACCAAGGGGTGACAAAGTCGAGCAGTACTTC.

The rearrangement links TRBV30 to TRBJ1-5; no firm D call. The CDR3 is 14 amino acids. Germline V gene lookup returns CDR1 GTSNPN and CDR2 SVGIG (reference sequence). Trimming shortened V by 4 bases and J by 1 base, and 11 bases separated the two germline ends. CDR3 region: CAWNLGLSNQPQHF. CDR3 DNA sequence: TGTGCCTGGAATCTAGGTCTGAGCAATCAGCCCCAGCATTTT. Variable domain in full (rest from reference TRBV30 and TRBJ1-5): SQTIHQWPATLVQPVGSPLSLECTVEGTSNPNLYWYRQAAGRGLQLLFYSVGIGQISSEVPQNLSASRPQDRQFILSSKKLLLSDSGFYLCAWNLGLSNQPQHFGDGTRLSIL.

The chain joins TRBV5-1 to TRBJ1-4; 8 nucleotides match TRBD1. The CDR3 is 16 residues long. Germline trimming cut 0 bases from V and 2 bases from J; bases unmatched to any gene: 3. Germline V CDR1 and CDR2: SGHRS, YFSETQ. CDR3 coding DNA: TGCGCCAGCAGCTTGGCCGCAGGGGGCACTAATGAAAAACTGTTTTTT. It codes for CASSLAAGGTNEKLFF.

The J gene is TRBJ2-1, the V gene TRBV11-2; tentatively, D is TRBD1 (6 bases). CDR3 size: 15 residues. Germline values: CDR1 SGHAT, CDR2 FQNNGV. V was cut by 8 bases and J by 1 base, with 15 bases left in between. The CDR3 region is CASRFVTGSYNEQFF. The CDR3 DNA reads as TGTGCCAGCCGTTTCGTGACAGGTTCCTACAATGAGCAGTTCTTC. The whole variable domain, remainder taken from reference TRBV11-2 and TRBJ2-1, is EAGVAQSPRYKIIEKRQSVAFWCNPISGHATLYWYQQILGQGPKLLIQFQNNGVVDDSQLPKDRFSAERLKGVDSTLKIQPAKLEDSAVYLCASRFVTGSYNEQFFGPGTRLTVL.